What follows describes a single T cell receptor (beta chain). This sample is drawn from a study of T cell repertoires in ileal Crohn's disease. Study overall: Thiopurines (approximately 10) or anti-TNF agents (18) were given postoperatively to about half.

Sequenced by immunoSEQ multiplex PCR; TCRdb stores in-frame clones only, minus some. The data contain some 6,600 clones, more than 80% of them seen just once; the ten biggest clones take up 4.5% to 5.5%. Sequenced sample: ileal tissue. This receptor was identified in an adult with Crohn's disease.

CDR3 in DNA: TGTGCCAGCACCTACGAGACCTACAATGAGCAGTTCTTC. This translates into CASTYETYNEQFF. The chain is built from TRBV2 and TRBJ2-1; no clear D. The CDR3 is made up of 13 amino acids. Deletions cut 7 bases from V and 2 bases from J, with 9 bases between. CDR1 SNHLY and CDR2 FYNNEI come from the germline V gene.